The 31 T cell receptor beta chains below come from one sample, sequenced in a study of blood T cell repertoires in COVID-19. Profiling relied on immunoSEQ multiplex PCR, and the TCRdb table lists in-frame clones only, not all of them. The sample carries approximately 300,000 clones, 92% recorded once. The sequencing input was PBMCs or T cells enriched from blood (not recorded which). All receptors come from a woman in her thirties who had recovered from COVID-19.

V and J are TRBV5-8 and TRBJ1-3; 9 positions agree with TRBD1. The CDR3 contains 15 residues. Germline V CDR1 and CDR2: SGHTS, YDEGEE. The V and J ends lost 4 bases and 2 bases, in that order; junction bases with no gene match: 4. The CDR3 loop is CASSRTGGAGNTIYF. The CDR3 DNA is TGTGCCAGCAGCCGTACAGGGGGCGCTGGAAACACCATATATTTT.

This chain links TRBV6-5 with TRBJ2-7; 8 nucleotides match TRBD1. In germline, CDR1 is MNHEY, CDR2 SVGAGI. The V segment lost 0 bases and the J segment 1 base; nucleotides outside the gene matches: 5. CDR3 size: 16 residues. CDR3 coding DNA: TGTGCCAGCAGTTACTCGATTACAGGGGGATCCTACGAGCAGTACTTC. Translation gives CASSYSITGGSYEQYF.

The chain links TRBV24-1 to TRBJ1-5, with D unresolved. V dropped 5 bases and J dropped 5 bases, with 12 bases sitting between them. Germline-derived CDR1 and CDR2 are KGHDR and SFDVKD. This CDR3 spans 14 amino acids. CDR3 amino acids: CATSGGGDYQPQHF. CDR3 DNA sequence: TGTGCCACCAGTGGAGGCGGAGATTATCAGCCCCAGCATTTT.

The J gene is TRBJ1-2, the V gene TRBV14, with 8 bases aligning to TRBD1. Germline V gene sequence: CDR1 SGHDN, CDR2 FVKESK. The junction had 5 bases not matched to a gene; V was cut back by 4 bases and J by 1 base. The CDR3 loop spans 15 amino acids. This CDR3 is CASSRGTGVNYGYTF. Written as DNA, the CDR3 is TGTGCCAGCAGCCGTGGGACAGGAGTTAACTATGGCTACACCTTC.

This sequence joins TRBV12-3 or TRBV12-4 and TRBJ2-3; no reliable D call. The V end lost 3 bases, the J end lost 5 bases, and 6 bases lay between the germline ends. This CDR3 has 12 amino acids. CDR3 region: CASSFFRDTQYF. The CDR3 DNA sequence: TGTGCCAGCAGTTTCTTCAGAGATACGCAGTATTTT.

CDR3 in amino acids: CASSQDRESGNTIYF. As DNA, the CDR3 is TGTGCCAGCAGCCAAGATCGGGAATCTGGAAACACCATATATTTT. The rearrangement uses TRBV3-1 (or the pseudogene TRBV3-2) and TRBJ1-3; D unclear. Between the trimmed V and J ends, which lost 0 bases and 1 base, there was a span of 7 bases. Germline V gene data show CDR1 as LGHDT and CDR2 as YNNKEL (reference sequence). The CDR3 has 15 amino acids.

The chain recombines TRBV4-3 with TRBJ1-2; 7 bases align to TRBD1. Germline V gene lookup returns CDR1 LGHNA and CDR2 YSLEER. The CDR3 is 16 amino acids. V dropped 4 bases and J dropped 6; count of bases not matched to a gene: 14. The CDR3 region is CASSLKTGTFKNGYTF. CDR3 nucleotide sequence: TGCGCCAGCAGCCTCAAGACAGGGACTTTCAAAAATGGCTACACCTTC.

CDR3 loop: CASGGGDYEQYF. The CDR3 DNA reads TGTGCCAGCGGGGGAGGCGACTACGAGCAGTACTTC. This chain connects TRBV28 to TRBJ2-7, with D maybe TRBD2 (6 bases). CDR3 size: 12 residues. The germline V and J ends were trimmed by 8 bases and 3 bases, with 11 bases remaining between them. From germline, CDR1 is MDHEN and CDR2 SYDVKM.

This sequence joins TRBV27 and TRBJ1-2; TRBD1 aligns across 9 bases. With V trimmed by 6 bases and J by 0 bases, 8 bases remained unmatched. This CDR3 spans 16 amino acids. The germline V gene encodes CDR1 MNHEY and CDR2 SMNVEV (reference sequence). Written as DNA, the CDR3 is TGTGCCAGCAGATCCCTACAGGGGGCTCCTAACTATGGCTACACCTTC. It yields the protein CASRSLQGAPNYGYTF.

This clone was seen more than once but under ten times. The DNA for the CDR3 is TGTGCCAGCAGCCCGGGACTCTTGAACACTGAAGCTTTCTTT. It yields the protein CASSPGLLNTEAFF. The chain recombines TRBV5-6 with TRBJ1-1, with D possibly matching TRBD1 (5 bases). V was cut by 4 bases and J by 0 bases, with 10 bases left in between. Germline V gene lookup returns CDR1 SGHDT and CDR2 YYEEEE. The CDR3 is 14 amino acids. Complete variable domain (other parts from reference TRBV5-6 and TRBJ1-1): DAGVTQSPTHLIKTRGQQVTLRCSPKSGHDTVSWYQQALGQGPQFIFQYYEEEERQRGNFPDRFSGHQFPNYSSELNVNALLLGDSALYLCASSPGLLNTEAFFGQGTRLTVV.

Ten or more counts support this clone. This chain uses TRBV6-5 with TRBJ2-7; D possibly corresponds to TRBD1 (6 bases). Germline-derived CDR1 and CDR2 are MNHEY and SVGAGI. Trimming cost V 6 bases and J 4 bases, with 16 bases left between them. The CDR3 is 14 amino acids. CDR3 protein: CASSRPGHLYEQYF. CDR3 DNA sequence: TGTGCCAGCAGCCGCCCGGGACACCTATACGAGCAGTACTTC.

The chain's CDR3 is CSVERQRMVSTDTQYF. The CDR3 bases are TGCAGCGTTGAAAGACAGCGTATGGTCAGCACAGATACGCAGTATTTT. This sequence joins TRBV29-1 and TRBJ2-3; possible D gene TRBD1, 5 bases. Trimming pared 2 bases from V and 0 bases from J, leaving 15 bases between. The CDR3 is 16 amino acids. Germline CDR1 and CDR2: SQVTM and ANQGSEA.

This rearrangement joins TRBV4-2 to TRBJ1-1; no firm D call. In germline, CDR1 is LGHNA, CDR2 YNFKEQ. Trimming left V 3 bases short and J 3 bases short, with 11 bases between. This CDR3 comprises 14 residues. This chain's CDR3 is CASSQPRRDTEAFF. CDR3 coding DNA: TGTGCCAGCAGCCAGCCGAGGAGAGACACTGAAGCTTTCTTT.

The chain combines TRBV3-1 (or the pseudogene TRBV3-2) with TRBJ2-2; 7 nucleotides align to TRBD1. Germline V CDR1 and CDR2: LGHDT, YNNKEL (reference sequence). The CDR3 loop spans 14 amino acids. V shed 4 bases and J 7 bases; nucleotides not matched to a gene: 6. CDR3 protein: CASSLDRASGELFF. CDR3 in DNA: TGTGCCAGCAGCCTAGACAGGGCTAGCGGGGAGCTGTTTTTT.

V gene TRBV24-1 combines with J gene TRBJ2-5, with 9 bases matching TRBD2. The V and J ends lost 5 bases and 7 bases, in that order; junction bases with no gene match: 10. Germline lookup yields CDR1 KGHDR and CDR2 SFDVKD. The CDR3 sequence is 15 residues long. CDR3: CATSVGSGSLGTQYF. Here the CDR3 DNA reads TGTGCCACCAGTGTTGGTAGCGGGAGTCTCGGGACCCAGTACTTC.

This clone has a single count. The chain joins TRBV13 to TRBJ1-2, with TRBD1 matching 10 bases. Germline V gene lookup returns CDR1 PRHDT and CDR2 FYEKMQ (reference sequence). Losses at the gene ends were 5 bases for V and 4 bases for J; bases not matched to a gene: 4. This CDR3 comprises 14 residues. The CDR3 sequence: CASSAGQGSYGYTF. The CDR3 nucleotides are TGTGCCAGCAGCGCGGGACAGGGGAGCTATGGCTACACCTTC.

The V call is TRBV18, the J call TRBJ1-1, with D possibly TRBD1 on 5 matching bases. Germline CDR1 is KGHSH and CDR2 is LQKENI. V lost 6 bases and J 4 bases, leaving 18 bases between the germline ends. The CDR3 runs 15 residues. Here the CDR3 DNA reads TGTGCCAGCTCCCAAATTCAGGGTGAAGGCACTGAAGCTTTCTTT. Its translation is CASSQIQGEGTEAFF.

This chain connects TRBV6-5 to TRBJ2-3, with 10 positions matching TRBD2. The V and J ends lost 6 bases and 4 bases, in that order; junction bases with no gene match: 4. The CDR3 sequence is 14 residues long. Germline V gives CDR1 MNHEY, CDR2 SVGAGI. The CDR3 DNA reads TGTGCCAGCAGGCTGGGACTAGCGTCAGATACGCAGTATTTT. Translation: CASRLGLASDTQYF.

CDR3 bases: TGTGCCAGCAGGCCCACAGGGGGCCGCAATCAGCCCCAGCATTTT. Amino acid sequence: CASRPTGGRNQPQHF. The chain links TRBV7-2 to TRBJ1-5; 9 bases align to TRBD1. The germline CDR1 and CDR2 sequences are SGHTA and FQGNSA. There are 15 residues in the CDR3. The J segment lost 2 bases and the V segment lost 6 bases, leaving 5 bases of the junction unmatched. The full variable domain, in which reference TRBV7-2 and TRBJ1-5 provide the parts outside the CDR3, is GAGVSQSPSNKVTEKGKDVELRCDPISGHTALYWYRQSLGQGLEFLIYFQGNSAPDKSGLPSDRFSAERTGGSVSTLTIQRTQQEDSAVYLCASRPTGGRNQPQHFGDGTRLSIL.

The rearrangement joins TRBV7-6 to TRBJ1-1; 7 bases align to TRBD1. The trim removed 5 bases at V and 0 bases at J, leaving 9 bases unmatched. Germline assignment: CDR1 SGHVS and CDR2 FNYEAQ. The CDR3 has 16 amino acids. This CDR3 reads CASSRDRVGMNTEAFF. CDR3 coding DNA: TGTGCCAGCAGCCGAGACAGGGTAGGGATGAACACTGAAGCTTTCTTT.

This clone was seen a single time. This sample also contains other DNA sequences that code for the same CDR3. The J gene is TRBJ1-5, the V gene TRBV28; D possibly corresponds to TRBD1 (6 bases). The germline CDR1 and CDR2 sequences are MDHEN and SYDVKM. Trimming took 6 bases from V and 1 from J, leaving 10 bases between them. The CDR3 runs to 14 residues. CDR3 nucleotide sequence: TGTGCCAGCAGACAGGGTGGAAGCAATCAGCCCCAGCATTTT. It translates to CASRQGGSNQPQHF.

The table lists this clone with a few counts. The rearrangement links TRBV7-9 to TRBJ2-7, with 12 nucleotides matching TRBD1. CDR1 is SEHNR, CDR2 FQNEAQ, per germline (reference sequence). The J segment lost 6 bases and the V segment lost 1 base, leaving 16 bases of the junction unmatched. CDR3 length: 19 amino acids. This CDR3 is CASSLVFYDSGQGASEQYF. The CDR3, as DNA: TGTGCCAGCAGCTTAGTCTTTTATGATTCGGGACAGGGGGCAAGCGAGCAGTACTTC.

This chain joins TRBV7-2 and TRBJ1-2; possibly TRBD1 for D (5 bases). V was pared by 7 bases and J by 4 bases, with 10 bases between. The germline gives CDR1 SGHTA, CDR2 FQGNSA. The CDR3 extends over 12 amino acids. CDR3 sequence: CASTLGGYGYTF. The CDR3, as DNA: TGTGCCAGCACTCTGGGGGGCTATGGCTACACCTTC.

On this clone: Other DNA sequences in this sample translate to the same CDR3. This rearrangement joins TRBV12-3 or TRBV12-4 to TRBJ1-1; D remains unclear. The CDR3 runs 12 residues. Trimming left V 6 bases short and J 1 base short, with 6 bases between. DNA of the CDR3: TGTGCCAGCAGAAGACAGAACACTGAAGCTTTCTTT. Encoded protein: CASRRQNTEAFF.

The chain combines TRBV3-1 (or the pseudogene TRBV3-2) with TRBJ1-6, with D tentatively TRBD1 (6 bases). V was pared by 0 bases and J by 7 bases, with 16 bases between. CDR1 is LGHDT, CDR2 YNNKEL, per germline (reference sequence). This CDR3 comprises 17 residues. CDR3 protein: CASSQDRVTQGNSPLHF. The CDR3 DNA sequence: TGTGCCAGCAGCCAAGATCGAGTCACGCAGGGGAATTCACCCCTCCACTTT.

J is TRBJ1-3 and V is TRBV28; D remains ambiguous. The V end was cut by 7 bases, the J end by 0 bases, with 7 bases between. Germline V lookup: CDR1 MDHEN, CDR2 SYDVKM. The CDR3 spans 13 residues. The DNA for the CDR3 is TGTGCCAGCAAGAAGAGCTCTGGAAACACCATATATTTT. Translated: CASKKSSGNTIYF.

The genes are TRBV19 and TRBJ2-7, with TRBD1 matching over 11 bases. With 5 bases clipped from V and 3 bases from J, the junction kept 3 bases outside the gene matches. In germline, CDR1 is LNHDA, CDR2 SQIVND (reference sequence). The CDR3 has 14 residues. The CDR3 reads CASSQGQGDYEQYF. As DNA, the CDR3 is TGTGCCAGTAGTCAGGGACAGGGGGACTACGAGCAGTACTTC.

The V call is TRBV4-1, the J call TRBJ1-2; D is possibly TRBD1 (6 bases). Deletions cut 1 base from V and 2 bases from J, with 20 bases between. The germline gives CDR1 MGHRA, CDR2 YSYEKL. The length of the CDR3 is 18 residues. The DNA of the CDR3 is TGCGCCAGCAGCCAAGTACTGGCACGGAGGACAGAGAACTATGGCTACACCTTC. Protein: CASSQVLARRTENYGYTF.

V gene TRBV7-9 combines with J gene TRBJ1-5; D unresolved. Per germline, CDR1 SEHNR and CDR2 FQNEAQ (reference sequence). This CDR3 region has 15 residues. V lost 0 bases and J 1 base, leaving 7 bases between the germline ends. DNA for the CDR3: TGTGCCAGCAGCTTAGCTGGAGGCAGCAATCAGCCCCAGCATTTT. This sequence encodes CASSLAGGSNQPQHF.

The chain is built from TRBV28 and TRBJ2-3, with 7 nucleotides matching TRBD2. CDR1 and CDR2 (germline): MDHEN, SYDVKM. Trimming removed 5 bases from V and 9 bases from J; junction bases left unmatched: 26. The CDR3 extends over 19 amino acids. CDR3 sequence: CASSPEPIRVAREKNTQYF. The DNA of the CDR3 is TGTGCCAGCAGTCCCGAGCCAATCCGGGTGGCGCGGGAGAAGAACACGCAGTATTTT.

As concerns this clone: The sample carries other DNA sequences with the same CDR3. The chain is built from TRBV18 and TRBJ1-3; 9 bases fit TRBD1. Germline V gene lookup returns CDR1 KGHSH and CDR2 LQKENI. CDR3 length equals 16 residues. V trimming: 3 bases; J trimming: 0 bases; junction bases outside the gene matches: 3. The CDR3 here is CASSPTTGGSGNTIYF. CDR3 in DNA: TGTGCCAGCTCACCCACGACAGGGGGCTCTGGAAACACCATATATTTT.